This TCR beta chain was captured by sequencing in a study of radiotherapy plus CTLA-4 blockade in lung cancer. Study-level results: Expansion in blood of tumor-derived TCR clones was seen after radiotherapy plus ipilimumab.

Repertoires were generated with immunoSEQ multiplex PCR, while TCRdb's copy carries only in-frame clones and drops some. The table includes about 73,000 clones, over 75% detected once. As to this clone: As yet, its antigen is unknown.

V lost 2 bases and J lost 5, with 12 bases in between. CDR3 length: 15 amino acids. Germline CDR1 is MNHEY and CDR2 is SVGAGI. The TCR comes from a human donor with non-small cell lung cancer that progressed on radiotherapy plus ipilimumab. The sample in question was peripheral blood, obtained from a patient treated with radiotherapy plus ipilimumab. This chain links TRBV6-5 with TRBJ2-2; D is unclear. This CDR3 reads CASSYQARKTGELFF. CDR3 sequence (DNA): TGTGCCAGCAGTTACCAGGCTAGAAAAACCGGGGAGCTGTTTTTT.